What follows are 11 T cell receptor beta chains derived from one specimen sequenced in a study of blood T cell repertoires in COVID-19. The assay was immunoSEQ multiplex PCR, and TCRdb's table has in-frame clones only and misses some. The sample yields 130,000 or so clones, about 80% seen once. Sequenced: peripheral blood. The receptors here all came from a woman older than 75 with acute or convalescent COVID-19.

CDR3 in amino acids: CASSVGGRSEEQYF. The DNA of the CDR3 is TGTGCCAGCAGCGTAGGGGGCCGTTCGGAGGAGCAGTACTTC. This rearrangement joins TRBV9 to TRBJ2-7; perhaps TRBD1 as D (5 bases). This CDR3 has 14 residues. V lost 0 bases and J 7 bases, leaving 14 bases between the germline ends. The germline CDR1 and CDR2 sequences are SGDLS and YYNGEE.

The sample holds one count of this clone. The chain has TRBV5-4 and TRBJ1-2; TRBD1 agrees at 8 bases. This CDR3 has 14 amino acids. The germline gives CDR1 SGHNT, CDR2 YYREEE (reference sequence). Trimming cost V 2 bases and J 6 bases; bases outside gene matches: 6. As DNA, the CDR3 is TGTGCCAGCAGCTTTTTGTCAGGGGGCGATGGCTACACCTTC. The encoded protein is CASSFLSGGDGYTF.

This chain uses TRBV3-1 (or the pseudogene TRBV3-2) with TRBJ1-6, with no clear D. The length of the CDR3 is 15 residues. Deletions cut 6 bases from V and 6 bases from J, with 15 bases between. CDR1 LGHDT and CDR2 YNNKEL come from the germline V gene (reference sequence). The CDR3 spells CASRYRGAGNSPLHF. In DNA, the CDR3 is TGTGCCAGCAGGTACAGAGGAGCGGGTAATTCACCCCTCCACTTT.

The chain has TRBV4-2 and TRBJ1-5; D is unresolved. V was clipped by 0 bases and J by 2 bases, with 11 bases between them. The CDR3 runs 16 residues. In germline, CDR1 is LGHNA, CDR2 YNFKEQ. The CDR3 coding sequence is TGTGCCAGCAGCCAAGATATCCGGGTTCGCAATCAGCCCCAGCATTTT. This sequence encodes CASSQDIRVRNQPQHF.

The chain's CDR3 is CASTSGGTVAEQYF. The CDR3 bases are TGTGCCAGCACTAGCGGGGGCACCGTGGCCGAGCAGTACTTC. The chain is built from TRBV11-2 and TRBJ2-7; TRBD2 aligns across 10 bases. Germline V gene lookup returns CDR1 SGHAT and CDR2 FQNNGV. V shed 7 bases and J 6 bases; nucleotides not matched to a gene: 9. CDR3 length: 14 residues.

This rearrangement joins TRBV11-2 to TRBJ2-6; D is ambiguous. CDR1 is SGHAT and CDR2 is FQNNGV in the germline V gene. Trimming stripped 2 bases from V and 0 bases from J, with 5 bases between. CDR3 length equals 15 residues. In DNA form, the CDR3 reads TGTGCCAGCAGCTTATTCAACTCTGGGGCCAACGTCCTGACTTTC. The encoded protein is CASSLFNSGANVLTF.

This chain joins TRBV27 and TRBJ1-2, with TRBD1 identical over 7 bases. The germline gives CDR1 MNHEY, CDR2 SMNVEV (reference sequence). V was clipped by 5 bases and J by 3 bases; unmatched bases: 9. The length of the CDR3 is 15 residues. The CDR3 sequence is CASSTRDRGYYGYTF. The CDR3 DNA reads as TGTGCCAGCAGTACTCGGGACAGAGGATACTATGGCTACACCTTC.

The chain uses TRBV6-5 and TRBJ1-2, with TRBD1 identical over 8 bases. J lost 7 bases, V lost 4 bases, and 8 bases had no gene match. The CDR3 consists of 14 residues. Germline loops: CDR1 MNHEY, CDR2 SVGAGI. CDR3 sequence: CASSSDRARRGYTF. CDR3 DNA sequence: TGTGCCAGCAGTTCGGACAGGGCTCGACGTGGCTACACCTTC.

V gene TRBV24-1 combines with J gene TRBJ1-5, with 8 nucleotides matching TRBD1. J gave up 5 bases and V 1 base, and 12 bases lay outside the gene matches. The CDR3 loop spans 18 amino acids. The germline V gene has CDR1 KGHDR and CDR2 SFDVKD. The CDR3 DNA is TGTGCCACCAGTGATTTTACCGTGGACAGGGAAGAAGATCAGCCCCAGCATTTT. Amino acid sequence: CATSDFTVDREEDQPQHF.

The chain recombines TRBV6-6 with TRBJ1-5; the D gene is possibly TRBD1 (6 bases). The V gene lost 5 bases and the J gene lost 5 bases, with 10 bases spanning the gap. There are 13 residues in the CDR3. CDR1 is MNHNY, CDR2 SVGAGI, per germline (reference sequence). CDR3: CASSPKGDQPQHF. CDR3 sequence (DNA): TGTGCCAGCAGTCCTAAGGGGGATCAGCCCCAGCATTTT.

This clone was picked up one time. The CDR3 coding sequence is TGTGCCAGCAGCCCTAGCGGGGGGCCAGATACGCAGTATTTT. Translating it yields CASSPSGGPDTQYF. This sequence joins TRBV6-2 or TRBV6-3 and TRBJ2-3; 11 bases match TRBD2. After removal of 6 bases from V and 4 bases from J, the junction contained 3 bases not matched to a gene. Per the germline V gene, CDR1 is MNHEY and CDR2 is SVGEGT. The CDR3 is 14 residues long.